The 30 T cell receptor beta chains given below trace back to one sample, sequenced in a study of T cell repertoires in cytomegalovirus infection. TCRdb passed the reads through MiXCR, listing each CDR3 protein once. The repertoire includes more than 400,000 distinct CDR3 sequences, approximately 26% of them detected once, and approximately 13% sits in the top ten. The specimen sequenced was PBMCs. The receptor source for this set is a human donor in good health (CMV status not recorded). Some clones in this sample may be carry-over from other donors' samples.

This clonotype was found a few times. The chain carries TRBV7-2 and TRBJ2-5; possibly TRBD1 or TRBD2 for D (5 bases each). Trimming removed 5 bases at V and 5 bases at J, with 15 bases between. Germline V CDR1 and CDR2: SGHTA, FQGNSA. This CDR3 spans 14 amino acids. The CDR3 spells CASSETWGWETQYF. CDR3 DNA: TGTGCCAGCAGCGAAACCTGGGGGTGGGAGACCCAGTACTTC.

The V call is TRBV4-1, the J call TRBJ1-2; 7 bases are a match to TRBD1. Trimming took 2 bases from V and 2 from J; bases not matched to a gene: 8. Germline V gives CDR1 MGHRA, CDR2 YSYEKL. This CDR3 spans 16 amino acids. CDR3 coding DNA: TGCGCCAGCAGCCAAAGCGGGGGACAGAGAAACTATGGCTACACCTTC. Translated, it gives CASSQSGGQRNYGYTF.

This clonotype was detected a few times. This chain links TRBV5-1 with TRBJ2-1; 10 nucleotides agree with TRBD2. Per the germline V gene, CDR1 is SGHRS and CDR2 is YFSETQ. Germline trimming cut 0 bases from V and 6 bases from J; bases unmatched to any gene: 6. The CDR3 covers 16 residues. CDR3 protein: CASSLERLAGANEQFF. The CDR3 coding sequence is TGCGCCAGCAGCTTGGAGCGGCTAGCGGGAGCCAATGAGCAGTTCTTC.

There are a few counts of this clonotype. The chain joins TRBV7-9 to TRBJ1-5; D call uncertain. Trimming removed 1 base from V and 6 bases from J, with 10 bases in between. This CDR3 is 14 amino acids long. CDR1 SEHNR and CDR2 FQNEAQ come from the germline V gene (reference sequence). DNA for the CDR3: TGTGCCAGCAGCTTAGGAGGGTTCGGTCAGCCCCAGCATTTT. It encodes CASSLGGFGQPQHF.

The sample holds many counts of this clonotype. The chain links TRBV6-6 to TRBJ1-3, with no clear D. CDR3 length: 13 amino acids. Germline lookup yields CDR1 MNHNY and CDR2 SVGAGI (reference sequence). Trimming left V 7 bases short and J 0 bases short, with 7 bases between. The CDR3 DNA sequence: TGTGCCAGCATGAGGAACTCTGGAAACACCATATATTTT. This codes for CASMRNSGNTIYF.

This clonotype was picked up many times. This chain connects TRBV7-2 to TRBJ2-2; 7 bases line up with TRBD2. This CDR3 spans 16 amino acids. Per germline, CDR1 SGHTA and CDR2 FQGNSA. J lost 6 bases, V lost 5 bases, and 12 bases had no gene match. CDR3 in amino acids: CASSRGAREWPGELFF. The CDR3 coding sequence is TGTGCCAGCAGCCGTGGCGCGCGGGAGTGGCCCGGGGAGCTGTTTTTT.

In this sample, this clonotype turned up many times. CDR3 nucleotide sequence: TGTGCCAGCAGCTTAGGCCGGGGAGAAGCTTTCTTT. Translated: CASSLGRGEAFF. This sequence joins TRBV7-8 and TRBJ1-1; no definite D call. V was trimmed by 1 base and J by 8 bases, leaving 8 bases between them. The CDR3 consists of 12 residues. Germline V lookup: CDR1 SGHVS, CDR2 FQNEAQ.

In this sample, this clonotype turned up a few times. The V gene is TRBV6-2 or TRBV6-3, the J gene TRBJ2-1; TRBD2 matches 8 bases. CDR3 size: 18 residues. Losses at the gene ends were 6 bases for V and 6 bases for J; bases not matched to a gene: 19. Germline V lookup: CDR1 MNHEY, CDR2 SVGEGT. The CDR3 here is CASSPAIGTGGPINEQFF. DNA for the CDR3: TGTGCCAGCAGCCCCGCGATTGGTACGGGAGGGCCGATCAATGAGCAGTTCTTC.

The J gene is TRBJ2-7, the V gene TRBV11-3, with 7 bases identical to TRBD1. Per germline, CDR1 SGHNT and CDR2 YENEEA. V shed 0 bases and J 2 bases; nucleotides not matched to a gene: 7. There are 16 residues in the CDR3. The CDR3 is CASSLDGRDSTYEQYF. The DNA for the CDR3 is TGTGCCAGCAGCTTAGATGGTCGGGACAGTACCTACGAGCAGTACTTC.

The chain joins TRBV6-1 to TRBJ1-1, with D perhaps matching TRBD1 (6 bases). The V and J ends lost 3 bases and 1 base respectively, with 12 bases between them. This CDR3 has 15 amino acids. CDR1 and CDR2 (germline): MNHNS, SASEGT. The CDR3 DNA sequence: TGTGCCAGCAGTGATGTGGACAGACCGAACACTGAAGCTTTCTTT. As protein: CASSDVDRPNTEAFF.

In its sample, this clonotype was seen a few times. CDR3 nucleotide sequence: TGTGCCATCAGTGACTACGGGACAGGGAATGAAAAACTGTTTTTT. This codes for CAISDYGTGNEKLFF. The V call is TRBV10-3, the J call TRBJ1-4; 9 bases match TRBD1. Germline CDR1 is ENHRY and CDR2 is SYGVKD. This CDR3 contains 15 residues. Trimming cost V 3 bases and J 5 bases; bases outside gene matches: 4.

The chain recombines TRBV20-1 with TRBJ2-5, with 7 bases that match TRBD1. CDR1 and CDR2 (germline): DFQATT, SNEGSKA (reference sequence). CDR3 length equals 15 residues. V was pared by 0 bases and J by 1 base, with 5 bases of the junction left unmatched. CDR3: CSARDETGFQETQYF. CDR3 coding DNA: TGCAGTGCTAGAGACGAGACAGGGTTCCAAGAGACCCAGTACTTC.

The chain joins TRBV6-2 or TRBV6-3 to TRBJ2-5, with 10 positions matching TRBD2. V was clipped by 5 bases and J by 5 bases; unmatched bases: 8. Germline CDR1 MNHEY, CDR2 SVGEGT. The CDR3 consists of 15 residues. In nucleotides, the CDR3 is TGTGCCAGCAGTAGCGGGAGGGCCTCTCGGGAGACCCAGTACTTC. Its translation: CASSSGRASRETQYF.

This clonotype was seen ten or more times. V gene TRBV7-8 combines with J gene TRBJ2-7; 7 bases fit TRBD2. With 4 bases clipped from V and 4 bases from J, the junction kept 13 bases outside the gene matches. Germline-derived CDR1 and CDR2 are SGHVS and FQNEAQ. The length of the CDR3 is 16 residues. The CDR3 loop reads CASSSPPLTSRYEQYF. CDR3 in DNA: TGTGCCAGCAGCTCCCCTCCCCTGACTAGCAGATACGAGCAGTACTTC.

The chain uses TRBV7-9 and TRBJ2-3; D remains ambiguous. This CDR3 has 15 amino acids. V shed 1 base and J shed 0 bases, with 8 bases lying between them. CDR1 and CDR2 (germline): SEHNR, FQNEAQ (reference sequence). The CDR3 loop reads CASSLVGYSTDTQYF. The CDR3 coding sequence is TGTGCCAGCAGCTTAGTTGGGTATAGCACAGATACGCAGTATTTT.

This clonotype turned up a few times. The chain combines TRBV28 with TRBJ1-2, with D uncertain. The germline V and J ends were trimmed by 6 bases and 8 bases, with 25 bases remaining between them. Germline CDR1 and CDR2: MDHEN and SYDVKM. The CDR3 is made up of 16 amino acids. The CDR3 sequence is CASSWPRTGYQSGYTF. The DNA for the CDR3 is TGTGCCAGCAGCTGGCCGCGCACGGGCTATCAGTCGGGCTACACCTTC.

The rearrangement uses TRBV28 and TRBJ2-7; the D gene is possibly TRBD2 (7 bases). V was trimmed by 5 bases and J by 4 bases, leaving 24 bases between them. The CDR3 totals 17 residues. Germline-derived CDR1 and CDR2 are MDHEN and SYDVKM. For the CDR3, the DNA is TGTGCCAGCAGTCTCCTCCGAGGGGGGGCTTACGGATACGAGCAGTACTTC. Residues: CASSLLRGGAYGYEQYF.

V gene TRBV13 combines with J gene TRBJ1-4; 8 bases agree with TRBD1. The germline CDR1 and CDR2 sequences are PRHDT and FYEKMQ (reference sequence). Trimming took 6 bases from V and 2 from J; bases not matched to a gene: 8. This CDR3 contains 16 residues. The CDR3 nucleotides read TGTGCCAGCAGTCGGGTCGGACAGGGTACTAATGAAAAACTGTTTTTT. Translation gives CASSRVGQGTNEKLFF.

This clonotype came up a few times. The genes are TRBV4-3 and TRBJ2-3; 9 bases are shared with TRBD1. Germline V CDR1 and CDR2: LGHNA, YSLEER. V gave up 0 bases and J gave up 4 bases; unmatched junction bases: 5. This CDR3 comprises 16 residues. This chain's CDR3 is CASSQDKGQGPDTQYF. In nucleotides, the CDR3 is TGCGCCAGCAGCCAAGATAAAGGACAGGGGCCAGATACGCAGTATTTT.

V and J are TRBV29-1 and TRBJ1-5, with D uncertain. V gave up 4 bases and J gave up 3 bases, with 10 bases separating them. The CDR3 runs 13 residues. Germline V gives CDR1 SQVTM, CDR2 ANQGSEA. The CDR3: CSVATDYNQPQHF. DNA for the CDR3: TGCAGCGTTGCTACAGACTACAATCAGCCCCAGCATTTT.

The chain is built from TRBV30 and TRBJ2-1; 14 nucleotides align to TRBD2. V shed 3 bases and J 7 bases; nucleotides not matched to a gene: 5. The germline CDR1 and CDR2 sequences are GTSNPN and SVGIG (reference sequence). The CDR3 consists of 15 residues. This chain's CDR3 is CAWSPGLAGVNEQFF. CDR3 DNA sequence: TGTGCCTGGAGCCCGGGACTAGCGGGAGTAAATGAGCAGTTCTTC.

This clonotype was observed many times. The rearrangement joins TRBV14 to TRBJ2-1; 8 bases are a match to TRBD1. The CDR3 runs to 13 residues. CDR1 and CDR2 (germline): SGHDN, FVKESK. With 1 base clipped from V and 15 bases from J, the junction kept 8 bases outside the gene matches. Here the CDR3 DNA reads TGTGCCAGCAGCCAAGTTACGTCAGGGGGCATGTTCTTC. Amino acids: CASSQVTSGGMFF.

The sample holds many counts of this clonotype. The genes are TRBV5-4 and TRBJ2-7; D is unresolved. V gave up 0 bases and J gave up 2 bases, with 12 bases separating them. This CDR3 is 15 amino acids long. CDR1 and CDR2 (germline): SGHNT, YYREEE (reference sequence). The chain's CDR3 is CASSLDGNTAYEQYF. For the CDR3, the DNA is TGTGCCAGCAGCTTGGATGGAAATACCGCCTACGAGCAGTACTTC.

The table lists this clonotype with many counts. The rearrangement links TRBV6-5 to TRBJ2-1, with D tentatively TRBD1 (6 bases). The CDR3 has 14 residues. Trimming shortened V by 10 bases and J by 2 bases, and 15 bases separated the two germline ends. Per the germline V gene, CDR1 is MNHEY and CDR2 is SVGAGI. CDR3 bases: TGTGCCACTGCCCCACAGGGAACCTACAATGAGCAGTTCTTC. Translated: CATAPQGTYNEQFF.

V usage is TRBV6-1 and J usage is TRBJ2-1; D ambiguous. This CDR3 comprises 14 residues. The germline CDR1 and CDR2 sequences are MNHNS and SASEGT. Trimming pared 6 bases from V and 5 bases from J, leaving 14 bases between. The CDR3 protein is CASSASAPNNEQFF. The CDR3 region has the DNA TGTGCCAGCAGCGCCTCCGCTCCCAACAATGAGCAGTTCTTC.

This clonotype was seen only a few times. The chain recombines TRBV11-2 with TRBJ2-7, with a weak D call TRBD2 (6 bases). The CDR3 contains 15 residues. The germline CDR1 and CDR2 sequences are SGHAT and FQNNGV. V lost 4 bases and J lost 5, with 18 bases in between. The CDR3 DNA reads TGTGCCAGCAGCTCCATCAAAGGAGGGAGCCACGAGCAGTACGTC. The encoded protein is CASSSIKGGSHEQYV.

The DNA of the CDR3 is TGTGCCAGCAGCTTAGTTGGAGGGGGACTCTCCTACGAGCAGTACGTC. Amino acids: CASSLVGGGLSYEQYV. The genes are TRBV7-2 and TRBJ2-7; D tentatively fits TRBD1 or TRBD2 (6 bases each). The CDR3 is 16 amino acids. Trimming took off 1 base at V and 0 bases at J, with 13 bases between the two ends. Germline-derived CDR1 and CDR2 are SGHTA and FQGNSA.

This sequence joins TRBV7-8 and TRBJ2-1, with D uncertain. The germline gives CDR1 SGHVS, CDR2 FQNEAQ. Trimming stripped 7 bases from V and 3 bases from J, with 13 bases between. The CDR3 runs to 14 residues. The CDR3 here is CASTLGWSYNEQFF. The CDR3 DNA sequence: TGTGCCAGCACCCTGGGGTGGAGCTACAATGAGCAGTTCTTC.

This clonotype was seen repeatedly, ten times or more. V is TRBV28 and J is TRBJ1-1, with no clear D. Trimming took off 6 bases at V and 4 bases at J, with 9 bases between the two ends. Germline lookup yields CDR1 MDHEN and CDR2 SYDVKM. The CDR3 consists of 12 residues. The CDR3 DNA reads as TGTGCCAGCAGCGTAGGGAGCACTGAAGCTTTCTTT. It translates to CASSVGSTEAFF.

This clonotype was observed at least ten times. The chain uses TRBV7-2 and TRBJ1-5, with a weak D call TRBD1 (5 bases). The CDR3 is 14 amino acids. CDR1 and CDR2 from the germline V gene are SGHTA and FQGNSA. The V end was cut by 5 bases, the J end by 9 bases, with 17 bases between. CDR3 residues: CASSPNGGMGPQHF. Written as DNA, the CDR3 is TGTGCCAGCAGCCCGAACGGGGGGATGGGGCCCCAGCATTTT. The full variable domain, with the rest looked up from reference TRBV7-2 and TRBJ1-5, is GAGVSQSPSNKVTEKGKDVELRCDPISGHTALYWYRQSLGQGLEFLIYFQGNSAPDKSGLPSDRFSAERTGGSVSTLTIQRTQQEDSAVYLCASSPNGGMGPQHFGDGTRLSIL.